A selection of T cell receptor beta chains follows, all from one sample in a study of blood T cell repertoires in COVID-19. The table came from immunoSEQ multiplex PCR; TCRdb's copy has only in-frame clones and leaves some out. The table includes 55,000 to 65,000 clones, around 87% detected once. The sample consisted of peripheral blood. Every receptor here comes from a man aged 55-75 years with active or convalescent COVID-19. Both conserved end residues are part of each CDR3. The D gene is left open where the match is weak. Not every row has a clone size; where given, it reads once, few, many or a size class.

clone_size	v_call	d_call	cdr3_length	j_call	cdr3_nt	cdr3_aa
-	TRBV2	-	14	TRBJ2-3	TGTGCCAGCAGTGTTGGAGCAAACACAGATACGCAGTATTTT	CASSVGANTDTQYF
once	TRBV7-9	-	16	TRBJ1-6	TGTGCCAGCAGCCAGCGCCCCGGGGGGGATAATTCACCCCTCCACTTT	CASSQRPGGDNSPLHF
-	TRBV29-1	-	15	TRBJ2-1	TGCAGCGTTGTAGTCCTAGCGAGCGCCTACAATGAGCAGTTCTTC	CSVVVLASAYNEQFF
-	TRBV10-2	TRBD2	16	TRBJ2-1	TGCGCCAGCAGTGCACGACTAGCGGGAGGTTACAATGAGCAGTTCTTC	CASSARLAGGYNEQFF
-	TRBV2	-	11	TRBJ2-1	TGTGCCAGCAGTGAAAGGGGGGGCCAGTTCTTC	CASSERGGQFF
-	TRBV6-5	TRBD1	13	TRBJ1-2	TGTGCCAGCATCCCGGACAGGGACTATGGCTACACCTTC	CASIPDRDYGYTF
-	TRBV9	-	15	TRBJ2-5	TGTGCCAGCAGCGTAGATGCAGGGGCAGGGGAGACCCAGTACTTC	CASSVDAGAGETQYF
-	TRBV28	-	13	TRBJ1-2	TGTGCCAGCAGTAAGGGCAGGGTGGATGGCTACACCTTC	CASSKGRVDGYTF
-	TRBV19	-	13	TRBJ1-1	TGTGCCAGTAGTATTAATCCGCAGGGTGAAGCTTTCTTT	CASSINPQGEAFF
once	TRBV27	-	12	TRBJ1-1	TGTGCCAGCAGTTCGGAACAGGCAGATGCTTTCTTT	CASSSEQADAFF
-	TRBV19	TRBD2	14	TRBJ2-3	TGTGCCAGTCGTTATGGCGGGAGGACAGATACGCAGTATTTT	CASRYGGRTDTQYF
once	TRBV30	-	14	TRBJ2-7	TGTGCCTGGAAAGTGTCCAGGATCCACTACGAGCAGTACTTC	CAWKVSRIHYEQYF
-	TRBV4-1	-	15	TRBJ2-5	TGCGCCAGCAGCCAAGGATCCCCGACCGGGGAGACCCAGTACTTC	CASSQGSPTGETQYF
-	TRBV7-2	-	14	TRBJ2-2	TGTGCCAGCAGCTTAGTTGGGTCGGGCGGGGAGCTGTTTTTT	CASSLVGSGGELFF
-	TRBV4-1	-	14	TRBJ1-2	TGCGCCAGCAGCCAGTCACCCCGAAGGGGTGGCTACACCTTC	CASSQSPRRGGYTF
few	TRBV19	-	15	TRBJ2-2	TGTGCCAGTACCGACGGGACAACGAACACCGGGGAGCTGTTTTTT	CASTDGTTNTGELFF
-	TRBV2	-	12	TRBJ2-2	TGTGCCAGCAGTGATCAACATCGGGAGCTGTTTTTT	CASSDQHRELFF
-	TRBV30	TRBD1	15	TRBJ1-5	TGTGCCTGGACCGGAGGGACAGGGGGCGGACAGCCCCAGCATTTT	CAWTGGTGGGQPQHF
once	TRBV9	-	13	TRBJ2-5	TGTGCCAGCAGCGCATCCGCCGCGGAGACCCAGTACTTC	CASSASAAETQYF
-	TRBV10-3	-	11	TRBJ2-7	TGTGCCATCAGTGGCGACTACGAGCAGTACTTC	CAISGDYEQYF
-	TRBV9	TRBD1	13	TRBJ1-1	TGTGCCAGCAGAAGACAGGGGAACACTGAAGCTTTCTTT	CASRRQGNTEAFF
-	TRBV5-1	-	11	TRBJ2-3	TGCGCCAGCAGGGGGGGGGCTACGCAGTATTTT	CASRGGATQYF
once	TRBV15	-	14	TRBJ1-4	TGTGCCACCAGCACACAGGCAACTAATGAAAAACTGTTTTTT	CATSTQATNEKLFF
-	TRBV7-6	-	15	TRBJ1-1	TGTGCCAGCAGCTTAGGAGGGCAACTGAACACTGAAGCTTTCTTT	CASSLGGQLNTEAFF
-	TRBV29-1	TRBD1	12	TRBJ2-7	TGCAGCGCGGGACAGGGGATCTACGAGCAGTACTTC	CSAGQGIYEQYF
-	TRBV6-5	TRBD1	15	TRBJ1-5	TGTGCCAGCACCAAGGACAGGTGGACCAATCAGCCCCAGCATTTT	CASTKDRWTNQPQHF
-	TRBV7-2	TRBD2	17	TRBJ2-2	TGTGCCAGCAGCTTAACGGCTAGCGGGGGGCGAACCGGGGAGCTGTTTTTT	CASSLTASGGRTGELFF
-	TRBV3-1/TRBV3-2	TRBD1	11	TRBJ1-1	TGTGCCAGCAGAACGACAGGGCGGGCTTTCTTT	CASRTTGRAFF
once	TRBV11-2	TRBD1	13	TRBJ1-2	TGTGCCAGCAGCCCAGCGACAGGGATCGGCTACACCTTC	CASSPATGIGYTF